This note documents a single T cell receptor (beta chain) sequence. The antigen is unknown. The data belong to a study of OX40 agonist ivuxolimab in advanced cancers. Findings and limits, study-wide: Expanded peripheral T cells had an undetermined antigen specificity. A proportion of nonresponders additionally exhibited low normalized T-cell clonal expansion. The study observed clonal expansion of CD4+ and CD8+ blood T cells by week 6 at 0.1 to 3.0 mg/kg.

TCRdb's copy holds only in-frame clones and misses some; the assay was immunoSEQ multiplex PCR. The sample comprises about 60,000 clones, roughly 86% of which are singletons, and more than 4.5% rests with the top ten. CDR3 length equals 16 residues. CDR1 is KGHSH and CDR2 is LQKENI in the germline V gene. V lost 5 bases and J 7 bases, leaving 18 bases between the germline ends. J is TRBJ1-6 and V is TRBV18; D remains ambiguous. This specimen was CD4+ or CD8+ T cells sorted from blood, taken in a trial of the OX40 agonist ivuxolimab. The TCR originated in an adult with an advanced solid tumor such as melanoma, head and neck, liver or kidney cancer. The CDR3: CASSFSTSLNNSPLHF. CDR3 sequence (DNA): TGTGCCAGCTCATTCTCGACATCACTGAACAATTCACCCCTCCACTTT.